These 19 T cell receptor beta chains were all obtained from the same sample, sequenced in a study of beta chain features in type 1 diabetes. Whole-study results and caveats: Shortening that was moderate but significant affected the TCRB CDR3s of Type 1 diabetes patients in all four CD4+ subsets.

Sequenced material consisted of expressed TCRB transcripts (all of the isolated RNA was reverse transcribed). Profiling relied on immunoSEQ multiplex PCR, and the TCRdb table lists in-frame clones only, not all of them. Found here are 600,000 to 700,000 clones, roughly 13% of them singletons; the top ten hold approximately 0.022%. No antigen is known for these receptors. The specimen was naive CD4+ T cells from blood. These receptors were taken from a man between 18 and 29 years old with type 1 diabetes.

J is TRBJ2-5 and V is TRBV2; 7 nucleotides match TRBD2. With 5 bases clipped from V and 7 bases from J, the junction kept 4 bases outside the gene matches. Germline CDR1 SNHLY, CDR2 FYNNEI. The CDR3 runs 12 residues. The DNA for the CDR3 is TGTGCCAGCAGTCCCTGGGGGGGGACCCAGTACTTC. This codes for CASSPWGGTQYF.

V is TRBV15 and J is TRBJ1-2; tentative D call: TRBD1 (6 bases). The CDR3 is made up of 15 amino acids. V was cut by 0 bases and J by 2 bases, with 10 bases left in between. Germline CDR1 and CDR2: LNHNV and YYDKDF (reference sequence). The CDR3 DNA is TGTGCCACCAGCAGAGATCGGACAGTCAACTATGGCTACACCTTC. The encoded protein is CATSRDRTVNYGYTF.

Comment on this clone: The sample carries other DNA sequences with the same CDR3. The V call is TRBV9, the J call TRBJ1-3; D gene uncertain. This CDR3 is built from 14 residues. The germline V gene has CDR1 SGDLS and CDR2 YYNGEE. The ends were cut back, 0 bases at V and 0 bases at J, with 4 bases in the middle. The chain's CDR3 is CASSVGSSGNTIYF. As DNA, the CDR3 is TGTGCCAGCAGCGTAGGGAGCTCTGGAAACACCATATATTTT.

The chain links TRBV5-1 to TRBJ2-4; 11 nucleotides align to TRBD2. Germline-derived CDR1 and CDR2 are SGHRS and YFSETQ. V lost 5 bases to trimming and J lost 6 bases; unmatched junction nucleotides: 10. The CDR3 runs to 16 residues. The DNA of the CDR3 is TGCGCCAGCAGTTCCGAGCTAGCGGGGGGAACAAACATTCAGTACTTC. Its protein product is CASSSELAGGTNIQYF.

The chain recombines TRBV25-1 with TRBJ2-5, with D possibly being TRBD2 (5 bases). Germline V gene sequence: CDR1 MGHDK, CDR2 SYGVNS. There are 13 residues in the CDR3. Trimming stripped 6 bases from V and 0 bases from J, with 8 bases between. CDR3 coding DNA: TGTGCCAGCAGGGACTTGTACCAAGAGACCCAGTACTTC. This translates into CASRDLYQETQYF. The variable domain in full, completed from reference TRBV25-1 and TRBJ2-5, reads EADIYQTPRYLVIGTGKKITLECSQTMGHDKMYWYQQDPGMELHLIHYSYGVNSTEKGDLSSESTVSRIRTEHFPLTLESARPSHTSQYLCASRDLYQETQYFGPGTRLLVL.

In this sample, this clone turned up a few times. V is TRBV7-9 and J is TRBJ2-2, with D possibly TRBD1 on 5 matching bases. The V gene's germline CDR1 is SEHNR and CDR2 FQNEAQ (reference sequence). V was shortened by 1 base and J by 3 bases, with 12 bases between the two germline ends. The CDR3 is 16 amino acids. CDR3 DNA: TGTGCCAGCAGCTTAGACAGGCCCAGGGACACCGGGGAGCTGTTTTTT. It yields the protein CASSLDRPRDTGELFF.

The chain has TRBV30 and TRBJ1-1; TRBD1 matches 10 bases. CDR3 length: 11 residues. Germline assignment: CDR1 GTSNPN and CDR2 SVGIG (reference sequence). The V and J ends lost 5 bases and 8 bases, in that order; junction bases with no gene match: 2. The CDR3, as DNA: TGTGCCTGGGGGACAGGGGTCGAAGCTTTCTTT. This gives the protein CAWGTGVEAFF.

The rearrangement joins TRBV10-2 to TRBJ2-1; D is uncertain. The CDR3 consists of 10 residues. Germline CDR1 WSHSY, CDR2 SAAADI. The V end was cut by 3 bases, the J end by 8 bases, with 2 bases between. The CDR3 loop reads CASSDDEQFF. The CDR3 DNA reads TGCGCCAGCAGTGACGATGAGCAGTTCTTC.

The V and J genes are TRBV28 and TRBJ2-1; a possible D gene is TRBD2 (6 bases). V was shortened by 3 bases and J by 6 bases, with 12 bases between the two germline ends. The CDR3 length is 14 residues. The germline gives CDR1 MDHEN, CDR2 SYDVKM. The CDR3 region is CASSLGLGGNEQFF. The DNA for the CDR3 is TGTGCCAGCAGTTTGGGACTCGGGGGCAATGAGCAGTTCTTC.

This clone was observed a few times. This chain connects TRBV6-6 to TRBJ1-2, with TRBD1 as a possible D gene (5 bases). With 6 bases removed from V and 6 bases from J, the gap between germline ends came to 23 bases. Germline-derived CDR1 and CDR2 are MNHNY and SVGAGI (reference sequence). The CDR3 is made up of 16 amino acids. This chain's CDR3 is CASSPPPGRRADGYTF. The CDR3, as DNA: TGTGCCAGCAGCCCACCCCCGGGACGGCGGGCGGATGGCTACACCTTC.

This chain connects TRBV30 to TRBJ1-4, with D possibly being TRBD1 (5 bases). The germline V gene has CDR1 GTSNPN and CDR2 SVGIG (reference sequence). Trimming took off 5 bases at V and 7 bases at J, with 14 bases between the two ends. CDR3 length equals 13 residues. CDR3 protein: CAWGAGSGEKLFF. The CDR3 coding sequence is TGTGCCTGGGGGGCTGGTTCCGGTGAAAAACTGTTTTTT.

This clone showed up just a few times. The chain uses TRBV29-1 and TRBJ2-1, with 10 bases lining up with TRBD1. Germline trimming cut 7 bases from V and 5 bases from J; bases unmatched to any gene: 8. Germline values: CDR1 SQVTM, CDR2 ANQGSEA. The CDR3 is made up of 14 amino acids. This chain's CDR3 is CSARDRGRHNEQFF. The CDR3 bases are TGCAGCGCCCGGGACAGGGGAAGGCACAATGAGCAGTTCTTC.

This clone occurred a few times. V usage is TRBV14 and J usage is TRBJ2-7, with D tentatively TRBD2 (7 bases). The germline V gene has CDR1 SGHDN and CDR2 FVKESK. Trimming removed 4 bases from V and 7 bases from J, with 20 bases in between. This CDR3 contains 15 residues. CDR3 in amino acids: CASSLLWGGAREQYF. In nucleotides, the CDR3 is TGTGCCAGCAGCCTCCTCTGGGGGGGCGCAAGAGAGCAGTACTTC.

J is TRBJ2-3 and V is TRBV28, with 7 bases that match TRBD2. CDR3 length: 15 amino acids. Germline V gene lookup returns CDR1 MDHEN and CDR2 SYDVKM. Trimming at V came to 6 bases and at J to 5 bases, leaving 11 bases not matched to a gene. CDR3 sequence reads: CASSRIYAGEDTQYF. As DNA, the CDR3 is TGTGCCAGCAGCCGTATCTATGCGGGGGAAGATACGCAGTATTTT. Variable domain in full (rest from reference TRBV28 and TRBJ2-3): DVKVTQSSRYLVKRTGEKVFLECVQDMDHENMFWYRQDPGLGLRLIYFSYDVKMKEKGDIPEGYSVSREKKERFSLILESASTNQTSMYLCASSRIYAGEDTQYFGPGTRLTVL.

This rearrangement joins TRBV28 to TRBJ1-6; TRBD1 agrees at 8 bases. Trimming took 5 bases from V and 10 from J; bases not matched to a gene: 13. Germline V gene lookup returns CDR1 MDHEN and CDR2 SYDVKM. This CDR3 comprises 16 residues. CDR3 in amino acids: CASSKQGVIPESPLHF. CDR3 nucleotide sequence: TGTGCCAGCAGTAAACAGGGGGTCATTCCGGAATCACCCCTCCACTTT.

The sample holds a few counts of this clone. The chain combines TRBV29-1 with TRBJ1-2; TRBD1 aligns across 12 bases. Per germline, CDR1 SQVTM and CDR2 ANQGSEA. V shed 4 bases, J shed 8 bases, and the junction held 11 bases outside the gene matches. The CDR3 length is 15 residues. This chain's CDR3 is CSVATPGQGAWGYTF. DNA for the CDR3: TGCAGCGTTGCCACCCCGGGACAGGGGGCCTGGGGCTACACCTTC.

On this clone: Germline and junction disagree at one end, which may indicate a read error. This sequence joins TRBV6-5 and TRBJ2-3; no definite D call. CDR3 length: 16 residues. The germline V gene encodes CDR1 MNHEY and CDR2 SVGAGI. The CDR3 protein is CASSHSPVLYTDTQYF. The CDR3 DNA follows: TGTGCCAGCAGTCACTCTCCGGTGCTGTACACAGATACGCAGTATTTT.

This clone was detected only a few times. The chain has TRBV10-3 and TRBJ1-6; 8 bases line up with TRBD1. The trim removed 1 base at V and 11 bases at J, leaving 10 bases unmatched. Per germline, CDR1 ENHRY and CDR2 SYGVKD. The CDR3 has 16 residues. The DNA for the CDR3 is TGTGCCATCAGTGAGTTTGGTGACAGGGGAAAGGCACCCCTCCACTTT. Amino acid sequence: CAISEFGDRGKAPLHF.

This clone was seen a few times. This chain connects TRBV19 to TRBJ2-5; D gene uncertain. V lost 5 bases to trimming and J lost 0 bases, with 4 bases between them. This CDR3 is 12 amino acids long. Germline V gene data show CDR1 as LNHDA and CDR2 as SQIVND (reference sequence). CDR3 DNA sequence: TGTGCCAGTAGTGTCGACCAAGAGACCCAGTACTTC. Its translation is CASSVDQETQYF.